These 15 T cell receptor beta chains originate from one sample sequenced in a study of cytomegalovirus exposure and HLA in healthy donors. Method: immunoSEQ multiplex PCR; TCRdb's copy keeps in-frame clones and lacks some. The sample lists approximately 90,000 clones, 96% seen once, with roughly 0.8% in the top ten. Sequenced: PBMCs. Receptor source: a man between 18 and 35 years old in good health and CMV-seronegative.

The chain joins TRBV13 to TRBJ2-7, with D perhaps TRBD2 (6 bases). The CDR3 sequence is 13 residues long. The V end was cut by 4 bases, the J end by 6 bases, with 13 bases between. Germline CDR1 and CDR2: PRHDT and FYEKMQ (reference sequence). CDR3 bases: TGTGCCAGCAGCTCAAAATTGGAGGGCGAGCAGTACGTC. Protein product: CASSSKLEGEQYV.

The chain employs TRBV6-5 and TRBJ2-1; 11 bases fit TRBD2. In germline, CDR1 is MNHEY, CDR2 SVGAGI. There are 12 residues in the CDR3. V lost 6 bases to trimming and J lost 14 bases; unmatched junction nucleotides: 6. CDR3: CASSPPTSGKFF. Written as DNA, the CDR3 is TGTGCCAGCAGCCCCCCGACTAGCGGGAAGTTCTTC.

This sequence joins TRBV7-9 and TRBJ2-7; TRBD2 matches at 11 bases. The CDR3 extends over 15 amino acids. Per the germline V gene, CDR1 is SEHNR and CDR2 is FQNEAQ (reference sequence). Unmatched junction bases numbered 2, after V lost 1 base and J lost 3 bases. CDR3 coding DNA: TGTGCCAGCAGCTTAGTGCTAGCGGGGGGCTACGAGCAGTACTTC. The encoded protein is CASSLVLAGGYEQYF.

The chain couples TRBV5-4 to TRBJ2-3, with TRBD1 matching 8 bases. J lost 3 bases, V lost 4 bases, and 7 bases had no gene match. CDR1 is SGHNT, CDR2 YYREEE, per germline (reference sequence). There are 15 residues in the CDR3. CDR3 bases: TGTGCCAGCAGCAGGACAGGGCCCGGAACAGATACGCAGTATTTT. Translating it yields CASSRTGPGTDTQYF. The variable domain in full, completed from reference TRBV5-4 and TRBJ2-3, reads ETGVTQSPTHLIKTRGQQVTLRCSSQSGHNTVSWYQQALGQGPQFIFQYYREEENGRGNFPPRFSGLQFPNYSSELNVNALELDDSALYLCASSRTGPGTDTQYFGPGTRLTVL.

The V gene is TRBV29-1, the J gene TRBJ1-1, with TRBD1 as a possible D gene (5 bases). The V and J ends lost 6 bases and 3 bases respectively, with 8 bases between them. CDR1 is SQVTM and CDR2 is ANQGSEA in the germline V gene. This CDR3 spans 11 amino acids. The CDR3 sequence: CSVGGYTEAFF. The CDR3 nucleotides read TGCAGCGTGGGGGGATACACTGAAGCTTTCTTT.

The V gene is TRBV29-1, the J gene TRBJ2-1, with 8 bases fitting TRBD1. The CDR3 runs 14 residues. The ends lost 0 bases at V and 4 bases at J; junction bases unmatched: 2. Germline lookup yields CDR1 SQVTM and CDR2 ANQGSEA. The CDR3 DNA reads TGCAGCGTTGAAGAACAGGGGGGTTACAATGAGCAGTTCTTC. Amino acid sequence: CSVEEQGGYNEQFF.

This clone was observed a single time. The chain combines TRBV6-5 with TRBJ1-1, with D unclear. V lost 6 bases, J lost 1 base, and 6 bases lay in between. The germline gives CDR1 MNHEY, CDR2 SVGAGI. The CDR3 totals 12 residues. For the CDR3, the DNA is TGTGCCAGCAGAGACACGAACACTGAAGCTTTCTTT. This translates into CASRDTNTEAFF.

V gene TRBV7-2 combines with J gene TRBJ2-3; TRBD1 matches at 7 bases. The CDR3 loop spans 18 amino acids. Germline V CDR1 and CDR2: SGHTA, FQGNSA. With V trimmed by 5 bases and J by 4 bases, 18 bases remained unmatched. CDR3 bases: TGTGCCAGCAGCCCTCGCAGGTGGGGGACAGCCAATCCAGATACGCAGTATTTT. Translating it yields CASSPRRWGTANPDTQYF.

The rearrangement joins TRBV4-3 to TRBJ2-2; possible D gene TRBD2, 6 bases. The germline V gene encodes CDR1 LGHNA and CDR2 YSLEER. The CDR3 runs to 17 residues. Trimming left V 0 bases short and J 0 bases short, with 11 bases between. The CDR3 reads CASSQDPSSANTGELFF. CDR3 nucleotides: TGCGCCAGCAGCCAAGATCCGTCTAGCGCGAACACCGGGGAGCTGTTTTTT.

The gene calls are TRBV5-8 and TRBJ2-7; 8 bases are a match to TRBD1. Germline assignment: CDR1 SGHTS and CDR2 YDEGEE. The CDR3 length is 11 residues. The CDR3 nucleotides are TGTGCCAGCAGCCCCCGGGACAGGTTTCTGGTC. It yields the protein CASSPRDRFLV.

The chain has TRBV7-6 and TRBJ2-7; 10 bases align to TRBD1. Germline CDR1 and CDR2: SGHVS and FNYEAQ. The CDR3 covers 19 residues. With V trimmed by 11 bases and J by 2 bases, 24 bases remained unmatched. The CDR3 DNA follows: TGTGCCTCACCGACAGGGGGCAAGTCAGAGCGGGAATTCCCCTACGAGCAGTACGTC. Protein: CASPTGGKSEREFPYEQYV.

The genes are TRBV7-6 and TRBJ2-7, with D possibly TRBD1 on 5 matching bases. In germline, CDR1 is SGHVS, CDR2 FNYEAQ. The V and J ends lost 8 bases and 3 bases respectively, with 20 bases between them. The CDR3 consists of 15 residues. CDR3 sequence reads: CASPFVPQQDYEQYV. The CDR3 DNA reads TGTGCCAGCCCCTTCGTTCCCCAACAGGACTACGAGCAGTACGTC.

This chain joins TRBV29-1 and TRBJ1-4; D unclear. V dropped 0 bases and J dropped 7 bases, with 12 bases sitting between them. Germline V gene lookup returns CDR1 SQVTM and CDR2 ANQGSEA. CDR3 length equals 14 residues. CDR3 region: CSVEDSHTGEKLFF. The CDR3 DNA sequence: TGCAGCGTTGAAGATTCGCATACGGGTGAAAAACTGTTTTTT.

V usage is TRBV30 and J usage is TRBJ1-3; D possibly corresponds to TRBD1 (5 bases). The CDR3 has 14 amino acids. V shed 1 base and J shed 0 bases, with 7 bases lying between them. Germline V gene sequence: CDR1 GTSNPN, CDR2 SVGIG (reference sequence). DNA of the CDR3: TGTGCCTGGAGTGGACAGAGCTCTGGAAACACCATATATTTT. This gives the protein CAWSGQSSGNTIYF.

This rearrangement joins TRBV5-6 to TRBJ2-2; D gene uncertain. Trimming stripped 4 bases from V and 4 bases from J, with 11 bases between. This CDR3 spans 14 amino acids. The germline V gene has CDR1 SGHDT and CDR2 YYEEEE. The chain's CDR3 is CASSPGGLTGELFF. CDR3 nucleotide sequence: TGTGCCAGCAGCCCTGGTGGCCTCACCGGGGAGCTGTTTTTT.